Listed here are 8 T cell receptor beta chains from one sample, sequenced in a study of shared clonotypes between healthy human individuals (dated by TCRdb to between 2020 and 2021). For the CD8 naive samples, CD45RO-negative cells were positively selected for CCR7, yielding a CD45RA+CCR7+ population from which TemRA cells were excluded. Library prep was done by the immunoSEQ multiplex PCR assay. TCRdb limited this immuneACCESS table to in-frame rearrangements with V and J called. A share of clones is missing; checked studies link under half to unresolved V genes, and the rest is unexplained. This sample lists about 2.1 million clones; around 95% were detected once. The ten biggest clones cover around 1.8% of the sample. Sequencing was performed on naive CD8+ T cells from PBMCs. The sample's cell subset or site label is to be understood as: CD45RA+CCR7+. Receptors originate from a man aged 18 to 35 in good health. Some clones in this sample may be carry-over from other donors' samples.

The chain has TRBV6-5 and TRBJ2-7; the match to TRBD1 covers 9 bases. Germline lookup yields CDR1 MNHEY and CDR2 SVGAGI. The CDR3 has 14 residues. With V trimmed by 2 bases and J by 6 bases, 5 bases remained unmatched. CDR3 region: CASSYNDRGSEQYF. CDR3 DNA sequence: TGTGCCAGCAGTTACAACGACAGGGGGTCCGAGCAGTACTTC.

This chain uses TRBV5-8 with TRBJ1-5, with D tentatively TRBD1 (5 bases). Between the trimmed V and J ends, which lost 5 bases and 0 bases, there was a span of 12 bases. There are 15 residues in the CDR3. Germline-derived CDR1 and CDR2 are SGHTS and YDEGEE. As DNA, the CDR3 is TGTGCCAGCAGTGGGGGAGGGGATAGCAATCAGCCCCAGCATTTT. Protein: CASSGGGDSNQPQHF. The full variable domain, its missing parts supplied by reference TRBV5-8 and TRBJ1-5, is EAGVTQSPTHLIKTRGQQATLRCSPISGHTSVYWYQQALGLGLQFLLWYDEGEERNRGNFPPRFSGRQFPNYSSELNVNALELEDSALYLCASSGGGDSNQPQHFGDGTRLSIL.

V gene TRBV5-6 combines with J gene TRBJ2-2, with a weak D call TRBD1 (5 bases). V was cut by 6 bases and J by 6 bases, with 15 bases left in between. Germline V gene data show CDR1 as SGHDT and CDR2 as YYEEEE. This CDR3 contains 14 residues. Here the CDR3 reads CASTGQGRAGELFF. In DNA form, the CDR3 reads TGTGCCAGCACCGGGCAGGGCAGGGCCGGGGAGCTGTTTTTT.

About this clone: Other DNA sequences in this specimen translate into the identical CDR3. The chain has TRBV5-6 and TRBJ2-7; 8 positions match TRBD2. The CDR3 loop spans 13 amino acids. The V segment lost 0 bases and the J segment 7 bases; nucleotides outside the gene matches: 3. Germline assignment: CDR1 SGHDT and CDR2 YYEEEE. CDR3 nucleotides: TGTGCCAGCAGCTTGGCGGGGGGGCTTGAGCAGTACTTC. Its protein product is CASSLAGGLEQYF.

The rearrangement uses TRBV4-1 and TRBJ2-7; D is tentatively TRBD1 or TRBD2 (6 bases each). Germline CDR1 and CDR2: MGHRA and YSYEKL. V was shortened by 2 bases and J by 3 bases, with 14 bases between the two germline ends. The CDR3 is 15 residues long. The CDR3 loop reads CASSQTGRGLYEQYF. Here the CDR3 DNA reads TGCGCCAGCAGCCAAACTGGCAGGGGACTCTACGAGCAGTACTTC.

The chain employs TRBV13 and TRBJ1-2, with TRBD1 identical over 8 bases. The CDR3 totals 17 residues. CDR1 and CDR2 from the germline V gene are PRHDT and FYEKMQ (reference sequence). With V trimmed by 10 bases and J by 4 bases, 20 bases remained unmatched. CDR3 residues: CATPHRDRFRVGYGYTF. Here the CDR3 DNA reads TGTGCCACCCCACACCGGGACAGGTTTCGGGTTGGCTATGGCTACACCTTC.

V and J are TRBV4-3 and TRBJ2-2; TRBD1 agrees at 7 bases. The germline gives CDR1 LGHNA, CDR2 YSLEER. This CDR3 contains 15 residues. The V segment lost 6 bases and the J segment 4 bases; nucleotides outside the gene matches: 8. CDR3 coding DNA: TGCGCCAGCAGGATTGGACAGGTGTCCACCGGGGAGCTGTTTTTT. Encoded protein: CASRIGQVSTGELFF.

The chain couples TRBV28 to TRBJ2-7; tentatively, D is TRBD1 or TRBD2 (5 bases each). The CDR3 is made up of 16 amino acids. V was clipped by 6 bases and J by 2 bases, with 20 bases between them. Germline assignment: CDR1 MDHEN and CDR2 SYDVKM. The CDR3 DNA reads TGTGCCAGCAGACCTGCGTGGGGCGGGTCGACCTACGAGCAGTACTTC. This gives the protein CASRPAWGGSTYEQYF.